This T cell receptor beta chain was sequenced during a study of T-cell memory formation after mild COVID-19. Study-wide background: The study found TCR clusters largely donor specific.

Germline values: CDR1 MNHEY, CDR2 SVGAGI. The length of the CDR3 is 19 residues. Points from the study as a whole: Researchers found some responding clones in pre-infection memory, a sign that cross-reactive memory joined.

TCRdb passed the 5' RACE reads through MiXCR, listing each CDR3 protein once. This sample yields roughly 380,000 distinct CDR3 sequences, of which 25% to 30% are seen a single time; less than 15% belongs to the top ten. As for this clonotype: Its antigen is undetermined. One junction end disagrees with the germline gene, perhaps due to a read error.

Sequencing was done on a sample of PBMCs or a T cell subset sorted from them (not recorded which). This TCR came from an adult woman who had mild COVID-19 (a few samples of this study predate the infection). Cell type and time point are not known. V usage is TRBV6-5 and J usage is TRBJ1-5; tentative D call: TRBD1 (5 bases). CDR3 sequence: CASSYWTSGAQEHIQPQNF. CDR3 in DNA: TGTGCCAGCAGTTACTGGACATCTGGAGCTCAAGAGCATATTCAGCCCCAGAATTTT.